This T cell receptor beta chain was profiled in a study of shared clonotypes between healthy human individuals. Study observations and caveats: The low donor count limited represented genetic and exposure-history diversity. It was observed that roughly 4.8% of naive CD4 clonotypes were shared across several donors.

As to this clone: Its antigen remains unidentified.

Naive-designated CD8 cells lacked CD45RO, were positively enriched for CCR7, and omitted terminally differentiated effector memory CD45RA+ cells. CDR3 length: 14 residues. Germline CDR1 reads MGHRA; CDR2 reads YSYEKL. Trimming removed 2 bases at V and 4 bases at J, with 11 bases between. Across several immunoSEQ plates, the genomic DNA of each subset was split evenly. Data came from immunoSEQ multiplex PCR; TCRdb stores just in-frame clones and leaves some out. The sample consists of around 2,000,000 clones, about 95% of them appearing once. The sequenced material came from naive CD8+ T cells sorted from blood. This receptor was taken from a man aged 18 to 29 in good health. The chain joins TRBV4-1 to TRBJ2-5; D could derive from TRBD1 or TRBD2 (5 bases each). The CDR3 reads CASSQPGTRETQYF. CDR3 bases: TGCGCCAGCAGCCAACCCGGGACGCGAGAGACCCAGTACTTC.